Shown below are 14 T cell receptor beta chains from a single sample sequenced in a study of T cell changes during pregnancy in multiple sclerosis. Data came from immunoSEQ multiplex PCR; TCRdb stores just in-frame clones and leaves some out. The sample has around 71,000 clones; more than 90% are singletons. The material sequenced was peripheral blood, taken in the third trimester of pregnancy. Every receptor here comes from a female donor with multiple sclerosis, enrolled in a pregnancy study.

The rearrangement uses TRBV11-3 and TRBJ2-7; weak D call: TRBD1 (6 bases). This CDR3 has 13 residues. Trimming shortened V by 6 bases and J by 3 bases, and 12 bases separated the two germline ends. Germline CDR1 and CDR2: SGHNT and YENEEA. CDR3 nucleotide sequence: TGTGCCAGCAGTGAACAGGGCGGCTACGAGCAGTACTTC. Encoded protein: CASSEQGGYEQYF.

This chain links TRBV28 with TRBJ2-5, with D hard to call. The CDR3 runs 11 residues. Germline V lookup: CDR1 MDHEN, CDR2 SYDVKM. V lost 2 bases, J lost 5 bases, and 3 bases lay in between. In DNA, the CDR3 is TGTGCCAGCAGTTTAGAGGAGACCCAGTACTTC. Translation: CASSLEETQYF.

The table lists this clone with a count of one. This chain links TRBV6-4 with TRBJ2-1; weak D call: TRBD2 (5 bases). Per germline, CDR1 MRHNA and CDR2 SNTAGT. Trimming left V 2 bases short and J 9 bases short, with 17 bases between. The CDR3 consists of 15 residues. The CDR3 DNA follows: TGTGCCAGCAGTGACGGTATGTCCGAGGGTGGTGAGCAGTTCTTC. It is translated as CASSDGMSEGGEQFF.

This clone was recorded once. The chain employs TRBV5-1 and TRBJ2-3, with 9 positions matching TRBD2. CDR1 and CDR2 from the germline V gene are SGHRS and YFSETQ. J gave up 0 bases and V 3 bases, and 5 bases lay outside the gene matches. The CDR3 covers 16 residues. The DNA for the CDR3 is TGCGCCAGCAGCTACGGAGGACTAGCGAGCACAGATACGCAGTATTTT. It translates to CASSYGGLASTDTQYF.

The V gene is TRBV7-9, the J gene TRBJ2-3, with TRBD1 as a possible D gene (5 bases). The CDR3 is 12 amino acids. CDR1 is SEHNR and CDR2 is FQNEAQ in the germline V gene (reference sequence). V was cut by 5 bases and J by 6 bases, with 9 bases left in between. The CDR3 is CASSPQGDTQYF. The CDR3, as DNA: TGTGCCAGCAGCCCCCAGGGTGATACGCAGTATTTT.

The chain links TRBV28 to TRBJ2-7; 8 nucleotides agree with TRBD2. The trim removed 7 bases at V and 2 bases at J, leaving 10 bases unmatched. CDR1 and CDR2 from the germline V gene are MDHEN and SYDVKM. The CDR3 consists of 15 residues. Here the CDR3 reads CASTLGGAGTYEQYF. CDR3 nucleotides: TGTGCCAGCACCCTCGGGGGGGCAGGCACCTACGAGCAGTACTTC.

The CDR3: CASRRTGGSSYGYTF. The CDR3 DNA follows: TGTGCCAGCAGACGCACAGGGGGCTCTAGCTATGGCTACACCTTC. V usage is TRBV6-5 and J usage is TRBJ1-2; 9 bases are shared with TRBD1. This CDR3 comprises 15 residues. The V gene's germline CDR1 is MNHEY and CDR2 SVGAGI. With V trimmed by 6 bases and J by 4 bases, 9 bases remained unmatched.

The CDR3 is CAISEGPSQYF. The DNA of the CDR3 is TGTGCCATCAGTGAGGGCCCTTCCCAGTACTTC. J is TRBJ2-5 and V is TRBV10-3; no firm D call. The CDR3 has 11 amino acids. V lost 2 bases and J lost 9, with 7 bases in between. Germline CDR1 reads ENHRY; CDR2 reads SYGVKD.

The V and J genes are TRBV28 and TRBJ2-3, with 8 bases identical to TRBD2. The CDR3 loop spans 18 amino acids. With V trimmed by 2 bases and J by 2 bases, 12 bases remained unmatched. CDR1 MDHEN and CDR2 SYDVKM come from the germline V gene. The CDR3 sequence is CASSLDGGAGETTDTQYF. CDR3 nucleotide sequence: TGTGCCAGCAGTTTAGACGGGGGGGCGGGAGAGACCACAGATACGCAGTATTTT.

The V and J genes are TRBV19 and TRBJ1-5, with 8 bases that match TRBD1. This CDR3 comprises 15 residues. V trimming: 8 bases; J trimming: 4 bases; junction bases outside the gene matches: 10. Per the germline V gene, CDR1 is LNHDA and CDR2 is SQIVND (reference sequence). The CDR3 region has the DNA TGTGCCAGTGTGGCGGGACAGGCGGTAAATCAGCCCCAGCATTTT. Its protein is CASVAGQAVNQPQHF.

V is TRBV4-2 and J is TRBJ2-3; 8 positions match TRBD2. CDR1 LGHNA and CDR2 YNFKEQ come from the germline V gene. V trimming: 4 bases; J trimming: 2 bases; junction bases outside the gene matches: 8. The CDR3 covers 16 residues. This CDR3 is CASSPPGGPVTDTQYF. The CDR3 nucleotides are TGTGCCAGCAGCCCACCGGGAGGGCCTGTCACAGATACGCAGTATTTT.

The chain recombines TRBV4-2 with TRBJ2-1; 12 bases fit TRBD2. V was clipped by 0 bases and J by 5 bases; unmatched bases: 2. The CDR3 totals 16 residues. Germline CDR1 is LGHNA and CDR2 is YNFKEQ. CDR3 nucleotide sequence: TGTGCCAGCAGCCAAGAGGGGACTAGCGGGCACAATGAGCAGTTCTTC. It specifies CASSQEGTSGHNEQFF.

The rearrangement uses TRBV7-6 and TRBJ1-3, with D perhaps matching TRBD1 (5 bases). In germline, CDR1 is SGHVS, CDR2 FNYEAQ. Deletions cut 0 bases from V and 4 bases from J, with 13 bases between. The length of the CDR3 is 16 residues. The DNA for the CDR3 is TGTGCCAGCAGCTTAGCGAGGCAGGGTGGAGGAAACACCATATATTTT. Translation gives CASSLARQGGGNTIYF.

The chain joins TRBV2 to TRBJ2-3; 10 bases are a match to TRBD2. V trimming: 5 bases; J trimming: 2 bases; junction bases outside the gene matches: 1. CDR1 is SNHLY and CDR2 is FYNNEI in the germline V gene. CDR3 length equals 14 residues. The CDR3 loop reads CASSLAGVTDTQYF. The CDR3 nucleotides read TGTGCCAGCAGTCTAGCGGGAGTCACAGATACGCAGTATTTT.